What follows is one T cell receptor (beta chain) and its context. With a much larger clone just one base away, this may be a read error. The data are from a study of regulatory T cells in long-lasting Graves disease. According to the study, TCR beta libraries were built with iRepertoire HTBI primers and CDR3-region Arm-PCR. TCRdb fed the multiplex PCR reads into MiXCR, producing one record per CDR3 protein. The table records about 430,000 distinct CDR3 sequences, 15% of them present only once. Documented time point: newly diagnosed GD, antithyroid drugs for less than 3 months. PBMC-extracted RNA yielded the TCR library. This CDR3 comprises 15 residues. Per the germline V gene, CDR1 is KGHSH and CDR2 is LQKENI. The same sample was also used in a study of T cells in Graves' hyperthyroidism and ophthalmopathy.

This receptor was obtained from a woman aged 35 to 49 with Graves disease. Sample: peripheral blood mononuclear cells (PBMCs), taken at new diagnosis, from a patient treated with antithyroid drugs. The chain couples TRBV18 to TRBJ2-1; tentative D call: TRBD2 (5 bases). The CDR3 sequence: CASPPLEASNNEQFF. CDR3 DNA: TGTGCCAGCCCACCACTGGAGGCTAGCAACAATGAGCAGTTCTTC.